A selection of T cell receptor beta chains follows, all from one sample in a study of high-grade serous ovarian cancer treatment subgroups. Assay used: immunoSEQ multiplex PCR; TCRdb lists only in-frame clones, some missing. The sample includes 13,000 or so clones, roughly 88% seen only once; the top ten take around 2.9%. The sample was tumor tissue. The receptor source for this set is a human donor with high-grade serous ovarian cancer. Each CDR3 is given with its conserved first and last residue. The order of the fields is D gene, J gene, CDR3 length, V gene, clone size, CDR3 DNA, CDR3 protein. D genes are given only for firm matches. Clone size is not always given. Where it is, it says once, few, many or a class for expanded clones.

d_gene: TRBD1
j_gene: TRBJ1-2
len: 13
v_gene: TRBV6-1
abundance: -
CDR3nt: TGTGCCAGCAGTGCACAGGGGTCCTATGGCTACACCTTC
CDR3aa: CASSAQGSYGYTF

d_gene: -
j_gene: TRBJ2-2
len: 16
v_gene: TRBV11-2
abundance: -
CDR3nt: TGTGCCAGCAGCCTTCCCCCCTCGACTATCACCGGGGAGCTGTTTTTT
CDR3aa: CASSLPPSTITGELFF

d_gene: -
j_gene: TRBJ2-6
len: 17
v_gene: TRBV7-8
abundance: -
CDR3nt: TGTGCCAGCAGCTTAGTCGGCACCAACTCTGGGGCCAACGTCCTGACTTTC
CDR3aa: CASSLVGTNSGANVLTF

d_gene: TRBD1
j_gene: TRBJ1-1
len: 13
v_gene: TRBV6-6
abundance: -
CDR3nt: TGTGCCAGCAGGGGACAGGGGTCTACTGAAGCTTTCTTT
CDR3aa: CASRGQGSTEAFF

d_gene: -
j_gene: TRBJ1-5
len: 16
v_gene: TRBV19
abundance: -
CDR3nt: TGTGCCAGTAGTACATCGGGACAAACAACCTATCAGCCCCAGCATTTT
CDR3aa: CASSTSGQTTYQPQHF

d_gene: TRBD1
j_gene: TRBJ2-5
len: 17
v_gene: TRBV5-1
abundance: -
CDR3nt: TGCGCCAGCAGCTTGGAACCGGGACAGGGTAACCAAGAGACCCAGTACTTC
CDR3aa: CASSLEPGQGNQETQYF

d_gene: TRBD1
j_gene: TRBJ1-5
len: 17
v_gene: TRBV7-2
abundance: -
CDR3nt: TGTGCCAGCAGCTTATCTGTCACAGGGGGCGCCCGGCAGCCCCAGCATTTT
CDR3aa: CASSLSVTGGARQPQHF

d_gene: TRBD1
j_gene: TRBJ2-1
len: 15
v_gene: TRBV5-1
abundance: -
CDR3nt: TGCGCCAGCAGCTTGGCTGGGACAGGGGTCGATGAGCAGTTCTTC
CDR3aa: CASSLAGTGVDEQFF

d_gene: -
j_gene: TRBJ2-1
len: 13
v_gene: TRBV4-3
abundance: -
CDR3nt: TGCGCCAGCAGCCAAGATTATTACGGAGAGCAGTTCTTC
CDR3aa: CASSQDYYGEQFF

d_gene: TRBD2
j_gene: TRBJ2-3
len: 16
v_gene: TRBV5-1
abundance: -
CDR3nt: TGCGCCAGCAGCCCGACCGGGACTAGGGGCACAGATACGCAGTATTTT
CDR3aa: CASSPTGTRGTDTQYF

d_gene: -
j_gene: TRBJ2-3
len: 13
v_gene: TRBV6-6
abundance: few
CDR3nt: TGTGCCAGCAGGCCAGGGTCCACAGATACGCAGTATTTT
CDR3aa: CASRPGSTDTQYF

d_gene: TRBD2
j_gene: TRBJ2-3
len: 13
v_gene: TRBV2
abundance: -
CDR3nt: TGTGCCAGCATGTTAGCGGGTACAGATACGCAGTATTTT
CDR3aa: CASMLAGTDTQYF

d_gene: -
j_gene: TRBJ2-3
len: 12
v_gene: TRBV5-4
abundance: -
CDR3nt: TGTGCCAGCAGCAAGGAAACAGATACGCAGTATTTT
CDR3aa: CASSKETDTQYF

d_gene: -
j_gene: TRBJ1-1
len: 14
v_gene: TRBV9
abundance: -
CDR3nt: TGTGCCAGCAGCGTAGTTGGGGGGAGGGATGAAGCTTTCTTT
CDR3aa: CASSVVGGRDEAFF

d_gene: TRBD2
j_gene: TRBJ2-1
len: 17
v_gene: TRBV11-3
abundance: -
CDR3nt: TGTGCCAGCAGCGGTCTAGCGGGAGGGCACTCCTACAATGAGCAGTTCTTC
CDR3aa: CASSGLAGGHSYNEQFF

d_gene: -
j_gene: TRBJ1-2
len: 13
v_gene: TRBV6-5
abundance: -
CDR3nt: TGTGCCACCGCTGGGTCAGCTAACTATGGCTACACCTTC
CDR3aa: CATAGSANYGYTF

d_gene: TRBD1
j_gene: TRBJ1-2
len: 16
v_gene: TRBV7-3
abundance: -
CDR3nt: TGTGCCAGCAGCTTTGGGGACAGGGGGCGAAACTATGGCTACACCTTC
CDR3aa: CASSFGDRGRNYGYTF

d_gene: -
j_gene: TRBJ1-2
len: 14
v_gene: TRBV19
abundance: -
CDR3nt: TGTGCCAGTAGTATAGGATCACAGGTCTATGGCTACACCTTC
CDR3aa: CASSIGSQVYGYTF

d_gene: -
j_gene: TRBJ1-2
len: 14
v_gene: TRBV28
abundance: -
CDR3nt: TGTGCCAGCAGTTCCTTCCAGGGGAACTATGGCTACACCTTC
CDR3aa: CASSSFQGNYGYTF

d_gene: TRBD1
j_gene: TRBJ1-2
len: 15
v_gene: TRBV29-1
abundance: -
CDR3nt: TGCAGCGTTGAGGGACAGGGGCCGCCGAACTATGGCTACACCTTC
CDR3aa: CSVEGQGPPNYGYTF

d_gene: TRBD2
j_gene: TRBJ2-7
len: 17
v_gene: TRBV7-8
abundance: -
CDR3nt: TGTGCCAGCAGTCCGGTAGCGGGTTACTACTTATCCTACGAGCAGTACTTC
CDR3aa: CASSPVAGYYLSYEQYF

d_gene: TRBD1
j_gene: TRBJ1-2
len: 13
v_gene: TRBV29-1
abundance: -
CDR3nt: TGCAGCGTTGGAACGACAGGGGACTATGGCTACACCTTC
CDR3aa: CSVGTTGDYGYTF

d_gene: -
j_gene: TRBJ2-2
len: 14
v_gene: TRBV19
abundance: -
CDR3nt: TGTGCCAGTAGTTGGCCGCCGAACACCGGGGAGCTGTTTTTT
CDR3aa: CASSWPPNTGELFF

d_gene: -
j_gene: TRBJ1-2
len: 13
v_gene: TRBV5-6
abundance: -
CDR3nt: TGTGCCAGCAGCGTGACAGCTAACTATGGCTACACCTTC
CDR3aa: CASSVTANYGYTF

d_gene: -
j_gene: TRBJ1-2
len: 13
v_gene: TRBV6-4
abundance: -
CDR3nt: TGTGCCAGCAGTGGGCCAAACAGATATGGCTACACCTTC
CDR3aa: CASSGPNRYGYTF

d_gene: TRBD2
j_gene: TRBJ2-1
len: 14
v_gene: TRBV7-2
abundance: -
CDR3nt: TGTGCCAGCAGCCCAGTGCGGGGGTACGGTGAGCAGTTCTTC
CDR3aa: CASSPVRGYGEQFF

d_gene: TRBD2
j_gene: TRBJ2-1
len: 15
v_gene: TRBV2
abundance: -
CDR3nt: TGTGCCAGCAGGACGGGACTAGCGGGGTACAATGAGCAGTTCTTC
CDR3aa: CASRTGLAGYNEQFF

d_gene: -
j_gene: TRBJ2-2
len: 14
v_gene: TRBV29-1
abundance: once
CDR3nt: TGCAGCGTTGGTCCTGGACTGAACACCGGGGAGCTGTTTTTT
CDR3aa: CSVGPGLNTGELFF

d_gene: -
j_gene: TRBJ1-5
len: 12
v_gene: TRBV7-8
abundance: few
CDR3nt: TGTGCCAGCAGCTTCGGAGGTCAGCCCCAGCATTTT
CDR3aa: CASSFGGQPQHF

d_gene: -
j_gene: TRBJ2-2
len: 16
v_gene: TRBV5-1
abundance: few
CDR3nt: TGCGCCAGCAGCGCTCGGGGTCAGGGGCACACCGGGGAGCTGTTTTTT
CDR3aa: CASSARGQGHTGELFF

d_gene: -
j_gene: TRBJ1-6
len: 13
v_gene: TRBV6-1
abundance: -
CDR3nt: TGTGCCAGCAGTGGGGGGCCGATCAAACCCCTCCACTTT
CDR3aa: CASSGGPIKPLHF

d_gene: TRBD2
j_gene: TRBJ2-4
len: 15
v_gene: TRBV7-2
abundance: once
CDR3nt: TGTGCCAGCAGCTTAGCTAGGCGGGGGGTAAACATTCAGTACTTC
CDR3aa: CASSLARRGVNIQYF